Following are 22 T cell receptor beta chains from one sample sequenced in a study of cytomegalovirus exposure and HLA in healthy donors. PCR primers comprised 60 Vbeta and 13 Jbeta primers. The table came from immunoSEQ multiplex PCR; TCRdb's copy has only in-frame clones and leaves some out. The repertoire holds about 140,000 clones, approximately 82% seen once, with about 3.1% in the top ten. Sequencing was carried out using PBMCs. The receptors stem from a man aged 35-49 years in good health and CMV-seronegative.

This clone showed up just once. The CDR3 nucleotides are TGCGCCAGCAGCTTGGGGGTTAGCGGGGGGGCCTACAATGAGCAGTTCTTC. Translated: CASSLGVSGGAYNEQFF. This sequence joins TRBV4-3 and TRBJ2-1; 11 bases match TRBD2. Germline V gene data show CDR1 as LGHNA and CDR2 as YSLEER. V was pared by 5 bases and J by 2 bases, with 8 bases of the junction left unmatched. This CDR3 is built from 17 residues.

This clone was detected a few times. The chain joins TRBV5-6 to TRBJ2-2; tentative D call: TRBD2 (6 bases). The CDR3 covers 15 residues. CDR1 is SGHDT and CDR2 is YYEEEE in the germline V gene. With 0 bases removed from V and 0 bases from J, the gap between germline ends came to 6 bases. CDR3 region: CASSLGGANTGELFF. The CDR3 nucleotides read TGTGCCAGCAGCTTGGGGGGGGCGAACACCGGGGAGCTGTTTTTT.

This clone was recorded many times. This CDR3 reads CASSLVSAINYGYTF. As DNA, the CDR3 is TGTGCCAGCAGCTTGGTATCAGCGATTAACTATGGCTACACCTTC. The gene calls are TRBV5-6 and TRBJ1-2; D is unresolved. The CDR3 length is 15 residues. V was trimmed by 0 bases and J by 1 base, leaving 10 bases between them. Germline V lookup: CDR1 SGHDT, CDR2 YYEEEE. Using reference TRBV5-6 and TRBJ1-2 for the parts outside the CDR3, the full variable domain is DAGVTQSPTHLIKTRGQQVTLRCSPKSGHDTVSWYQQALGQGPQFIFQYYEEEERQRGNFPDRFSGHQFPNYSSELNVNALLLGDSALYLCASSLVSAINYGYTFGSGTRLTVV.

This chain links TRBV7-9 with TRBJ2-7, with 8 nucleotides matching TRBD1. Unmatched junction bases numbered 8, after V lost 4 bases and J lost 3 bases. The CDR3 is 15 residues long. Germline CDR1 SEHNR, CDR2 FQNEAQ (reference sequence). The DNA for the CDR3 is TGTGCCAGCAGCTCTCCAATTGACAGGGGCTACGAGCAGTACTTC. It yields the protein CASSSPIDRGYEQYF.

The V call is TRBV5-1, the J call TRBJ1-2; possible D gene TRBD1, 5 bases. CDR1 is SGHRS, CDR2 YFSETQ, per germline. The CDR3 loop spans 13 amino acids. Trimming pared 2 bases from V and 1 base from J, leaving 6 bases between. DNA of the CDR3: TGCGCCAGCAGCTTCGACAGTAACTATGGCTACACCTTC. Its translation is CASSFDSNYGYTF. The full variable domain, in which reference TRBV5-1 and TRBJ1-2 provide the parts outside the CDR3, is KAGVTQTPRYLIKTRGQQVTLSCSPISGHRSVSWYQQTPGQGLQFLFEYFSETQRNKGNFPGRFSGRQFSNSRSEMNVSTLELGDSALYLCASSFDSNYGYTFGSGTRLTVV.

This chain connects TRBV4-3 to TRBJ1-1, with 9 bases that match TRBD1. The J segment lost 10 bases and the V segment lost 3 bases, leaving 9 bases of the junction unmatched. Germline V lookup: CDR1 LGHNA, CDR2 YSLEER. This CDR3 spans 14 amino acids. CDR3 residues: CASSQPGTGRGAFF. CDR3 coding DNA: TGCGCCAGCAGCCAGCCCGGGACAGGGAGGGGAGCTTTCTTT.

The chain uses TRBV18 and TRBJ1-5, with a tentative D call TRBD1 (5 bases). The CDR3 covers 14 residues. Germline CDR1 is KGHSH and CDR2 is LQKENI. V lost 2 bases to trimming and J lost 5 bases, with 10 bases between them. The CDR3 spells CASSPGADYQPQHF. In DNA form, the CDR3 reads TGTGCCAGCTCACCAGGGGCGGATTATCAGCCCCAGCATTTT.

There are a few counts of this clone. The CDR3 DNA is TGTGCCAGCAGTTCGAAGGGGGAAGAGACCCAGTACTTC. This sequence encodes CASSSKGEETQYF. The V and J genes are TRBV6-5 and TRBJ2-5, with a tentative D call TRBD1 (6 bases). V gave up 4 bases and J gave up 3 bases, with 9 bases separating them. Germline V gene sequence: CDR1 MNHEY, CDR2 SVGAGI. CDR3 size: 13 residues.

This clone was seen a handful of times. This chain uses TRBV19 with TRBJ2-7, with D maybe TRBD1 (6 bases). The CDR3 has 13 residues. From germline, CDR1 is LNHDA and CDR2 SQIVND (reference sequence). The V gene lost 2 bases and the J gene lost 3 bases, with 8 bases spanning the gap. The CDR3 here is CASSISQGYEQYF. The CDR3 DNA follows: TGTGCCAGTAGTATATCACAGGGCTACGAGCAGTACTTC.

Points on this clone: At the DNA level, this CDR3 is encoded by other sequences in the same sample as well. The chain uses TRBV5-1 and TRBJ2-5; TRBD2 agrees at 7 bases. After removal of 0 bases from V and 4 bases from J, the junction contained 0 bases not matched to a gene. The length of the CDR3 is 13 residues. Germline CDR1 and CDR2: SGHRS and YFSETQ. The CDR3 DNA follows: TGCGCCAGCAGCTTGGGCGGGGGAGAGACCCAGTACTTC. It specifies CASSLGGGETQYF. The whole variable domain, remainder taken from reference TRBV5-1 and TRBJ2-5, is KAGVTQTPRYLIKTRGQQVTLSCSPISGHRSVSWYQQTPGQGLQFLFEYFSETQRNKGNFPGRFSGRQFSNSRSEMNVSTLELGDSALYLCASSLGGGETQYFGPGTRLLVL.

This clone was seen more than once but under ten times. This sequence joins TRBV4-3 and TRBJ1-5; D possibly corresponds to TRBD1 (5 bases). V dropped 4 bases and J dropped 6 bases, with 16 bases sitting between them. The CDR3 is 15 residues long. The germline gives CDR1 LGHNA, CDR2 YSLEER. CDR3 loop: CASSLGAGGGQPQHF. Written as DNA, the CDR3 is TGCGCCAGCAGCCTTGGGGCCGGCGGGGGTCAGCCCCAGCATTTT.

This clone was recorded at least ten times. The chain joins TRBV6-5 to TRBJ2-7; maybe TRBD1 (6 bases). The V gene's germline CDR1 is MNHEY and CDR2 SVGAGI. Trimming took 6 bases from V and 5 from J, leaving 14 bases between them. The CDR3 is 13 amino acids. The CDR3 DNA sequence: TGTGCCAGCAGAGAGGAGTACAGGGACGAGCAGTACTTC. Translated: CASREEYRDEQYF.

The chain recombines TRBV4-2 with TRBJ2-7; 8 bases line up with TRBD1. This CDR3 contains 15 residues. Losses at the gene ends were 3 bases for V and 3 bases for J; bases not matched to a gene: 7. Germline values: CDR1 LGHNA, CDR2 YNFKEQ. The CDR3 region is CASSQDPGTGYEQYF. The DNA for the CDR3 is TGTGCCAGCAGCCAGGATCCCGGGACAGGCTACGAGCAGTACTTC.

This clone has just a few counts. The genes are TRBV7-3 and TRBJ2-7; maybe TRBD1 (5 bases). There are 15 residues in the CDR3. Germline V gives CDR1 SGHTA, CDR2 FQGTGA. Trimming shortened V by 3 bases and J by 5 bases, and 17 bases separated the two germline ends. CDR3 nucleotides: TGTGCCAGCAGCTTGGGTTCGGCAGGGATGGACGAGCAGTACTTC. Translating gives CASSLGSAGMDEQYF.

V gene TRBV11-2 combines with J gene TRBJ2-3; no definite D call. The CDR3 contains 14 residues. The V gene lost 3 bases and the J gene lost 0 bases, with 7 bases spanning the gap. Germline V gives CDR1 SGHAT, CDR2 FQNNGV. The CDR3 coding sequence is TGTGCCAGCAGCTTTCCGGGTAGCACAGATACGCAGTATTTT. This sequence encodes CASSFPGSTDTQYF.

The chain employs TRBV7-6 and TRBJ1-1; tentative D call: TRBD1 (5 bases). The germline CDR1 and CDR2 sequences are SGHVS and FNYEAQ. V shed 1 base and J shed 5 bases, with 8 bases lying between them. CDR3 length: 13 amino acids. CDR3 sequence: CASSLEGLTEAFF. The CDR3 DNA reads TGTGCCAGCAGCTTAGAGGGGTTAACTGAAGCTTTCTTT.

CDR3 sequence (DNA): TGCGCCAGCAGCCCGTACGAGGGTTGGGGCTATGGCTACACCTTC. This gives the protein CASSPYEGWGYGYTF. V is TRBV4-1 and J is TRBJ1-2, with D hard to call. CDR1 is MGHRA and CDR2 is YSYEKL in the germline V gene. V was trimmed by 4 bases and J by 4 bases, leaving 16 bases between them. The CDR3 spans 15 residues.

Many counts were recorded for this clone. The gene calls are TRBV5-1 and TRBJ2-2; 11 bases fit TRBD1. Germline values: CDR1 SGHRS, CDR2 YFSETQ. The CDR3 loop spans 16 amino acids. Trimming removed 4 bases from V and 6 bases from J; junction bases left unmatched: 8. CDR3 sequence: CASSRSGTGGSGELFF. The CDR3 bases are TGCGCCAGCAGCCGGTCCGGGACAGGGGGATCCGGGGAGCTGTTTTTT.

The rearrangement joins TRBV27 to TRBJ1-1, with D tentatively TRBD1 (5 bases). The CDR3 is 13 amino acids. V dropped 5 bases and J dropped 6 bases, with 13 bases sitting between them. From germline, CDR1 is MNHEY and CDR2 SMNVEV (reference sequence). CDR3 in DNA: TGTGCCAGCAGTCTAACACGGGGGGCTGAAGCTTTCTTT. Encoded protein: CASSLTRGAEAFF.

The V gene is TRBV7-8, the J gene TRBJ1-6, with 7 bases fitting TRBD1. Germline values: CDR1 SGHVS, CDR2 FQNEAQ. The CDR3 is 15 amino acids. Trimming at V came to 1 base and at J to 7 bases, leaving 4 bases not matched to a gene. The CDR3 loop is CASSLEDRANSPLHF. The CDR3 DNA is TGTGCCAGCAGCTTAGAAGACAGGGCCAATTCACCCCTCCACTTT. The variable domain in full, completed from reference TRBV7-8 and TRBJ1-6, reads GAGVSQSPRYKVAKRGQDVALRCDPISGHVSLFWYQQALGQGPEFLTYFQNEAQLDKSGLPSDRFFAERPEGSVSTLKIQRTQQEDSAVYLCASSLEDRANSPLHFGNGTRLTVT.

The J gene is TRBJ2-5, the V gene TRBV6-5; 9 bases match TRBD2. CDR3 length: 15 residues. Germline assignment: CDR1 MNHEY and CDR2 SVGAGI. The trim removed 2 bases at V and 4 bases at J, leaving 5 bases unmatched. This chain's CDR3 is CASSYGRGGPETQYF. The CDR3 DNA reads as TGTGCCAGCAGTTACGGGCGGGGGGGCCCAGAGACCCAGTACTTC.

The chain recombines TRBV7-3 with TRBJ1-1; D is possibly TRBD1 (5 bases). V dropped 5 bases and J dropped 5 bases, with 15 bases sitting between them. The length of the CDR3 is 14 residues. CDR1 and CDR2 (germline): SGHTA, FQGTGA. The CDR3 region has the DNA TGTGCCAGCAGCGCAGCAGGTCGGGGGACTGAAGCTTTCTTT. Protein product: CASSAAGRGTEAFF.